The entry below gives a single T cell receptor (beta chain) sequence along with its context. Its antigen is undetermined. The entry originates in a study of cytomegalovirus exposure and HLA in healthy donors. Study results and limitations: Some TCR beta chains (roughly 150 of them) were listed as cytomegalovirus-associated. The study dropped some indistinguishable V segments, TRBV6-2 and TRBV6-3 among them.

With 60 Vbeta and 13 Jbeta primers, the PCR was carried out. The data were produced by immunoSEQ multiplex PCR, yet TCRdb's version contains in-frame clones alone and is incomplete. The sample gives about 160,000 clones, roughly 77% of which show up once; roughly 3.6% is in the top ten. Germline V CDR1 and CDR2: SGHAT, FQNNGV. V shed 5 bases and J 4 bases; nucleotides not matched to a gene: 3. This CDR3 has 13 amino acids. This clonotype was sampled from a young man in good health and CMV-seropositive. V is TRBV11-2 and J is TRBJ1-1; 8 positions agree with TRBD1. Sequencing was carried out using PBMCs. CDR3 bases: TGTGCCAGCAGCGTCGGACAGGGCACTGAAGCTTTCTTT. This codes for CASSVGQGTEAFF. Supplemented by reference TRBV11-2 and TRBJ1-1, the full variable domain reads EAGVAQSPRYKIIEKRQSVAFWCNPISGHATLYWYQQILGQGPKLLIQFQNNGVVDDSQLPKDRFSAERLKGVDSTLKIQPAKLEDSAVYLCASSVGQGTEAFFGQGTRLTVV.